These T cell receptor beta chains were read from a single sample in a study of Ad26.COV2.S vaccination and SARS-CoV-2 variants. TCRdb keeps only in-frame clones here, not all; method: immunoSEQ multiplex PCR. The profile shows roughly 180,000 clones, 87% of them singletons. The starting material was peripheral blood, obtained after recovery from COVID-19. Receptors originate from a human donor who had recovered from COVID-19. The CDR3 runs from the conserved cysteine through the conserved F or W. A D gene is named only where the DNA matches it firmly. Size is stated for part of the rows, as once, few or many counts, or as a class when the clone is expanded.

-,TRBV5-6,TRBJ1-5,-,TGTGCCAGCAGCTTTCTAGATAGCAATCAGCCCCAGCATTTT,CASSFLDSNQPQHF
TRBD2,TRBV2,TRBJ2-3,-,TGTGCCAGCAGTAATAGCGGGAGTACGCAGTATTTT,CASSNSGSTQYF
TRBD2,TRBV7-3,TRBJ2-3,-,TGTGCCAGCAGCTTGGGACTAGCGGGGTTGGATACGCAGTATTTT,CASSLGLAGLDTQYF
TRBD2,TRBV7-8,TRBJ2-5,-,TGTGCCAGCAGTCCGGGACTACAAGAGACCCAGTACTTC,CASSPGLQETQYF
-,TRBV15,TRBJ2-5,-,TGTGCCACCAGCAGCGCCTCGCCCCTGGAGGAGACCCAGTACTTC,CATSSASPLEETQYF
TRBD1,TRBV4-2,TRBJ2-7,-,TGTGCCAGCTCTAGGGACAGGCCTGACCAGCAGTACTTC,CASSRDRPDQQYF
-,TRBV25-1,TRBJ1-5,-,TGTGCCAGCAGTGAATTGGGATCCGGGACACTGGAAGGTCAGCCCCAGCATTTT,CASSELGSGTLEGQPQHF
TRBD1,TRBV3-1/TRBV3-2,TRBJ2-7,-,TGTGCCAGCAGCCCCGGGACAGGGGGTGAGCAGTACTTC,CASSPGTGGEQYF
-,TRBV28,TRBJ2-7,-,TGTGCCAGCAGTTTGCTCACTTACGAGCAGTACTTC,CASSLLTYEQYF
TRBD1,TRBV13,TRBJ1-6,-,TGTGCCAGCAGCTCCCCCGGGACAGGGAATTCACCCCTCCACTTT,CASSSPGTGNSPLHF
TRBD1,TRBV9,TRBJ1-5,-,TGTGCCAGCAGCGTAGCTTACAGGGGGCATCAGCCCCAGCATTTT,CASSVAYRGHQPQHF
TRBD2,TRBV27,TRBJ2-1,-,TGTGCCAGCAATCTGCGGCGGGGGGGCCAGAATGAGCAGTTCTTC,CASNLRRGGQNEQFF
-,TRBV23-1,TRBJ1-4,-,TGCGCCAGCACGAGGAGATTTCTTAATGAAAAACTGTTTTTT,CASTRRFLNEKLFF
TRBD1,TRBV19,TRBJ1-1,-,TGTGCCAGTATCGGGACAGACACTGAAGCTTTCTTT,CASIGTDTEAFF
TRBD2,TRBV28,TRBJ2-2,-,TGTGCCAGCGGGAGACTAGCGGAGGTCCAGGAGCTGTTTTTT,CASGRLAEVQELFF
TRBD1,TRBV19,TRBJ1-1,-,TGTGCCAGTAGTACGAAAGACAGGGGGAGATCAATTCTGGGCACTGAAGCTTTCTTT,CASSTKDRGRSILGTEAFF
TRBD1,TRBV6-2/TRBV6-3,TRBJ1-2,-,TGTGCCAGCACCCCGAGGTGGACAGGCACTAACTATGGCTACACCTTC,CASTPRWTGTNYGYTF
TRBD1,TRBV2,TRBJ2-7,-,TGTGCCAGCAGTAGGGACAGGGGTATTTCCTACGAGCAGTACTTC,CASSRDRGISYEQYF
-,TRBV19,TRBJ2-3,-,TGTGCCAGTAGGACTACCCGGGCACAGGGCACAGATACGCAGTATTTT,CASRTTRAQGTDTQYF
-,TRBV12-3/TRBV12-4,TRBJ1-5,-,TGTGCCAGCAGTTTTGACAGGCATCAGCCCCAGCATTTT,CASSFDRHQPQHF
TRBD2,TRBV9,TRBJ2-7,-,TGTGCCAGCAGCCCTAGCGGGAGTACGTCCTACGAGCAGTACTTC,CASSPSGSTSYEQYF
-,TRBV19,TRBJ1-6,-,TGTGCCAGTAGAGCCCGGACCTTATCTAGCCCCTATAATTCACCCCTCCACTTT,CASRARTLSSPYNSPLHF
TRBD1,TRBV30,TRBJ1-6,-,TGTGCCTGGTCGACAGGGACTTATTCACCCCTCCACTTT,CAWSTGTYSPLHF
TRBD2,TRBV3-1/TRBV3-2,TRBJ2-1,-,TGTGCCAGCAGCCAAGCCGGCGGGAGCTCCTACAATGAGCAGTTCTTC,CASSQAGGSSYNEQFF
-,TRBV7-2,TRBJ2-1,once,TGTGCCAGCAGCCGCTTGTCGAGCGGTGCCAATGAGCAGTTCTTC,CASSRLSSGANEQFF
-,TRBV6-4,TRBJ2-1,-,TGTGCCAGCAGTGACATCGGCGGGGTTTCCTACAATGAGCAGTTCTTC,CASSDIGGVSYNEQFF
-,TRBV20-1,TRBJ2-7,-,TGCAGTGCCAGGGGTTCCTACGAGCAGTACTTC,CSARGSYEQYF
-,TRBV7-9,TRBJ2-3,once,TGTGCCAGCAGTTCCACAGATACGCAGTATTTT,CASSSTDTQYF
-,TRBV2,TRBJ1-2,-,TGTGCCAGCAGTGAACGACGGGGGGGTCTCTATGGCTACACCTTC,CASSERRGGLYGYTF
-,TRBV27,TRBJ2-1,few,TGTGCCAGCAGTTTCGAGACGACCTTCAATGAGCAGTTCTTC,CASSFETTFNEQFF
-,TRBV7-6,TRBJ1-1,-,TGTGCCAGCAGCTCTACGCTGGGACGTGGGTATGAAGCTTTCTTT,CASSSTLGRGYEAFF
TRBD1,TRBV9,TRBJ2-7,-,TGTGCCAGCAGCACCCAAACAGGGGGCGGCGAGCAGTACTTC,CASSTQTGGGEQYF
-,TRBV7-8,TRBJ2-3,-,TGTGCCAGCAGCTTCAGGACCGGAGGCACAGATACGCAGTATTTT,CASSFRTGGTDTQYF
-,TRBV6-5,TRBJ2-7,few,TGTGCCAGCAGTTCCGACAGATCAGGACGTAACGAGCAGTACTTC,CASSSDRSGRNEQYF
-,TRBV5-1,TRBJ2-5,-,TGCGCCAGCAGCTTGAACCTTCGGGGGACCCAGTACTTC,CASSLNLRGTQYF
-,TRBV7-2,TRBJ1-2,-,TGTGCCAGCAGCTCTAGCGAGGGTTATGGCTACACCTTC,CASSSSEGYGYTF
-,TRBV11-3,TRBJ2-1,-,TGTGCCAGCAGCTTGGTCCCCTACAATGAGCAGTTCTTC,CASSLVPYNEQFF
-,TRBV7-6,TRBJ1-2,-,TGTGCCAGCAGCCCCCGACAGGATCATTGGTATGGCTACACCTTC,CASSPRQDHWYGYTF
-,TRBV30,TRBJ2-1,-,TGTGCCTGGAGTGTATTATCCGGGTCTGAGCAGTTCTTC,CAWSVLSGSEQFF
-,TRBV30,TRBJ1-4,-,TGTGCCTGGAGTAAGATAGGGCCGGAAAAACTGTTTTTT,CAWSKIGPEKLFF
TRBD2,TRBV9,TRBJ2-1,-,TGTGCCAGCAGCGTAGGCGGGGGTCTTAACAATGAGCAGTTCTTC,CASSVGGGLNNEQFF
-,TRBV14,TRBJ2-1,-,TGTGCCAGCAGCCAAAGTACCTCGGCCAGGGGTGAGCAGTTCTTC,CASSQSTSARGEQFF
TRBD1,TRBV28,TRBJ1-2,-,TGTGCCAGCAGTCCGGACAGGGTCTATGGCTACACCTTC,CASSPDRVYGYTF
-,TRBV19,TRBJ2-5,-,TGTGCCAGTAGTCTTTCGGGGGCTCAAGAGACCCAGTACTTC,CASSLSGAQETQYF
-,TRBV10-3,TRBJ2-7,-,TGTGCCTCACAGGGGCCGGGAGGGCCCTACGAGCAGTACTTC,CASQGPGGPYEQYF
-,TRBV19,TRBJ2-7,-,TGTGCCAGTAGTATTGTTGGGGGCGCGCAGGGCGAGCAGTACTTC,CASSIVGGAQGEQYF
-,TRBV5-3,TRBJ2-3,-,TGTGCCAGAAGCCTAACTAGCACAGATACGCAGTATTTT,CARSLTSTDTQYF
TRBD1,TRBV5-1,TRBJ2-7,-,TGCGCCAGCAGCTTGGCCAGGGGACAGTCCTACGAGCAGTACTTC,CASSLARGQSYEQYF
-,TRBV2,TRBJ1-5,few,TGTGCCAGCAGTGGAGTACAGTACAATCAGCCCCAGCATTTT,CASSGVQYNQPQHF
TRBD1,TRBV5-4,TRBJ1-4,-,TGTGCCAGCAGCTTGGCAGGGACAGGGGCTAATGAAAAACTGTTTTTT,CASSLAGTGANEKLFF
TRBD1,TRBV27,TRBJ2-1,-,TGTGCCAGCAGTCAAGGGACAGTGACCTACAATGAGCAGTTCTTC,CASSQGTVTYNEQFF